This TCR beta chain comes out of a study of blood T cell repertoires in COVID-19. Study overall: Acute and convalescent COVID-19 specimens originated in the United States, Italy and Spain. T cells, B-cell-depleted T cells, or PBMCs supplied cDNA or gDNA.

V lost 5 bases to trimming and J lost 8 bases, with 13 bases between them. Germline CDR1 SGHTA, CDR2 FQGTGA. This CDR3 comprises 13 residues. Source study methods: Researchers report that nucleated cell counts were estimated from reference gene primer amplification. Using immunoSEQ multiplex PCR, the repertoire was profiled, and TCRdb retains in-frame clones only, with some absent. V and J calls and clone size are as listed in that table; D and trimming were resolved from the DNA. This sample carries more than 100,000 clones, 75% to 90% of them seen once, and the ten largest clones take roughly 13%. This sequence joins TRBV7-3 and TRBJ2-1; D remains ambiguous. Input material: peripheral blood. This TCR derives from a human donor in a cohort sampled during active or convalescent COVID-19. The CDR3 DNA reads TGTGCCAGCAGCCCTATAACGAGCGATGAGCAGTTCTTC. Translation gives CASSPITSDEQFF.